This TCR beta chain was captured in a study of cytomegalovirus exposure and HLA in healthy donors. At the level of the study: In a previous analysis, 110 million or so unique TCR beta sequences were found from about 179 million T cells.

Germline V lookup: CDR1 ENHRY, CDR2 SYGVKD. This CDR3 spans 14 amino acids. V dropped 8 bases and J dropped 2; count of bases not matched to a gene: 5. A remark on this clone: Its antigen is currently unknown.

Researchers ran the PCR with 60 Vbeta and 13 Jbeta primers. Repertoires were generated with immunoSEQ multiplex PCR, while TCRdb's copy carries only in-frame clones and drops some. This sample has about 110,000 clones, with around three quarters found just once. General study points: A further, later analysis showed that HLA-associated TCR beta chains (compared with equally common others) were more clonally expanded. The likely origin of a cluster of highly shared sequence variants was a sequencing artifact. An Asian-associated ancestry cluster reportedly showed fewer N-insertions than the approximately 700-donor mean in a later analysis.

The chain employs TRBV10-3 and TRBJ2-2, with 7 bases identical to TRBD1. The TCR originated in a man aged 25 to 45 in good health and CMV-seropositive. Sequences were obtained from PBMCs. CDR3 amino acids: CAIGRTGNTGELFF. The CDR3 coding sequence is TGTGCCATCGGTCGGACAGGCAACACCGGGGAGCTGTTTTTT.